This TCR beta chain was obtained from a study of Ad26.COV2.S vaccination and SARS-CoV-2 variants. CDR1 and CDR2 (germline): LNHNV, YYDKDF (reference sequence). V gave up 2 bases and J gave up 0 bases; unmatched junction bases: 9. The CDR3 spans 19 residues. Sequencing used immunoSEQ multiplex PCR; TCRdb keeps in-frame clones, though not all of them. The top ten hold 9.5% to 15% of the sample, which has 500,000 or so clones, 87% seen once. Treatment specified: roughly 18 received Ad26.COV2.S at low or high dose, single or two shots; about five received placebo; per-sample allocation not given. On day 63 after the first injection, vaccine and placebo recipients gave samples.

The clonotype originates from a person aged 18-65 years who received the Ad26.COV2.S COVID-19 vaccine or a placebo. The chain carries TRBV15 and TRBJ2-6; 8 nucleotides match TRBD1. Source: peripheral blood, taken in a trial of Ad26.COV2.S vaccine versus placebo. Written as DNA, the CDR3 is TGTGCCACCAGCAGAAAACCGGGACAGGTCACCTCTGGGGCCAACGTCCTGACTTTC. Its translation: CATSRKPGQVTSGANVLTF.